This T cell receptor beta chain emerged from a study of sequential checkpoint blockade in melanoma. From germline, CDR1 is MNHEY and CDR2 SMNVEV (reference sequence). V gave up 2 bases and J gave up 2 bases, with 9 bases separating them. The CDR3 length is 14 residues. Generated by immunoSEQ multiplex PCR, the TCRdb table keeps only in-frame clones and is missing some. The data hold around 21,000 clones, with roughly 80% observed a single time. Indicated treatment: randomized to nivolumab then ipilimumab (arm A) or the reverse (arm B). From thawed PBMCs, live CD3+CD8+ cells negative for CD19 and CD56 were sorted.

This clonotype was sampled from a human donor with melanoma. The chain uses TRBV27 and TRBJ1-1; D gene ambiguous. Sample: CD8+ T cells sorted from blood (inferred from file names), taken from a patient given nivolumab and ipilimumab in sequence. DNA of the CDR3: TGTGCCAGCAGTTTAGGGAGATATAACACTGAAGCTTTCTTT. It specifies CASSLGRYNTEAFF.